This is a list of T cell receptor beta chains from one sample in a study of blood T cell repertoires in COVID-19. Sequencing used immunoSEQ multiplex PCR; TCRdb keeps in-frame clones, though not all of them. The data hold 110,000 to 150,000 clones, with roughly 75% observed a single time. Sequencing was performed on PBMCs or T cells enriched from blood (not recorded which). Receptors were obtained from a woman aged 45 to 65 who had recovered from COVID-19. CDR3s include the opening cysteine and the closing phenylalanine or tryptophan.

CDR3 protein: CASSLFGRDTEAFF
J gene: TRBJ1-1
CDR3 length: 14
V gene: TRBV5-6

CDR3 protein: CASSGAGGNYNEQFF
J gene: TRBJ2-1
CDR3 length: 15
V gene: TRBV2

CDR3 protein: CASRRTIGREQFF
J gene: TRBJ2-1
CDR3 length: 13
V gene: TRBV12-3/TRBV12-4

CDR3 protein: CATPTGTGAYGYTF
J gene: TRBJ1-2
CDR3 length: 14
V gene: TRBV28

CDR3 protein: CASSFTGMTADTQYF
J gene: TRBJ2-3
CDR3 length: 15
V gene: TRBV5-1

CDR3 protein: CAISEWLGQLMNTEAFF
J gene: TRBJ1-1
CDR3 length: 17
V gene: TRBV10-3

CDR3 protein: CASSLRGDSYNEQFF
J gene: TRBJ2-1
CDR3 length: 15
V gene: TRBV3-1/TRBV3-2

CDR3 protein: CASAGQGNSPLHF
J gene: TRBJ1-6
CDR3 length: 13
V gene: TRBV11-2

CDR3 protein: CASRRMNTEAFF
J gene: TRBJ1-1
CDR3 length: 12
V gene: TRBV2

CDR3 protein: CASSPRTLGGYTF
J gene: TRBJ1-2
CDR3 length: 13
V gene: TRBV11-2

CDR3 protein: CASGLQLNTEAFF
J gene: TRBJ1-1
CDR3 length: 13
V gene: TRBV27

CDR3 protein: CASSATGRPGSRETQYF
J gene: TRBJ2-5
CDR3 length: 17
V gene: TRBV9

CDR3 protein: CASSSSVGTEAFF
J gene: TRBJ1-1
CDR3 length: 13
V gene: TRBV5-1

CDR3 protein: CASSLEGRQEDDYGYTF
J gene: TRBJ1-2
CDR3 length: 17
V gene: TRBV5-5

CDR3 protein: CASIPGTGDGYTF
J gene: TRBJ1-2
CDR3 length: 13
V gene: TRBV12-3/TRBV12-4

CDR3 protein: CASSSPGGVGRSGYTF
J gene: TRBJ1-2
CDR3 length: 16
V gene: TRBV7-9

CDR3 protein: CASSYFREGVNEKLFF
J gene: TRBJ1-4
CDR3 length: 16
V gene: TRBV6-5

CDR3 protein: CASSAGDRNYGYTF
J gene: TRBJ1-2
CDR3 length: 14
V gene: TRBV28

CDR3 protein: CASTGTDRKNGYTF
J gene: TRBJ1-2
CDR3 length: 14
V gene: TRBV28

CDR3 protein: CASSAGQGGYGYTF
J gene: TRBJ1-2
CDR3 length: 14
V gene: TRBV5-1

CDR3 protein: CASSLDSGPGYTEAFF
J gene: TRBJ1-1
CDR3 length: 16
V gene: TRBV9

CDR3 protein: CASSPFSAGDETQYF
J gene: TRBJ2-5
CDR3 length: 15
V gene: TRBV28

CDR3 protein: CASSGPRGSTYEQYF
J gene: TRBJ2-7
CDR3 length: 15
V gene: TRBV19

CDR3 protein: CASSYSSERATFF
J gene: TRBJ2-1
CDR3 length: 13
V gene: TRBV6-5

CDR3 protein: CASSLDHRGRKSVDIQYF
J gene: TRBJ2-4
CDR3 length: 18
V gene: TRBV5-1

CDR3 protein: CASSLWNTGELFF
J gene: TRBJ2-2
CDR3 length: 13
V gene: TRBV5-1

CDR3 protein: CASSQQGNRQPQHF
J gene: TRBJ1-5
CDR3 length: 14
V gene: TRBV27

CDR3 protein: CASYRQGGFYGYTF
J gene: TRBJ1-2
CDR3 length: 14
V gene: TRBV2

CDR3 protein: CASSGGGNSPLHF
J gene: TRBJ1-6
CDR3 length: 13
V gene: TRBV5-4

CDR3 protein: CASSDRGNYGYTF
J gene: TRBJ1-2
CDR3 length: 13
V gene: TRBV6-1

CDR3 protein: CASSLTGAETQYF
J gene: TRBJ2-5
CDR3 length: 13
V gene: TRBV5-5

CDR3 protein: CASSLEGGGPLANYGYTF
J gene: TRBJ1-2
CDR3 length: 18
V gene: TRBV7-9

CDR3 protein: CASSASFEDSGPYGYTF
J gene: TRBJ1-2
CDR3 length: 17
V gene: TRBV6-1

CDR3 protein: CASSLTPGSNSPLHF
J gene: TRBJ1-6
CDR3 length: 15
V gene: TRBV7-3

CDR3 protein: CASSRGGGANEQFF
J gene: TRBJ2-1
CDR3 length: 14
V gene: TRBV2

CDR3 protein: CSASKGQHNSPLHF
J gene: TRBJ1-6
CDR3 length: 14
V gene: TRBV20-1

CDR3 protein: CASSQTSGGTQYF
J gene: TRBJ2-5
CDR3 length: 13
V gene: TRBV12-3/TRBV12-4

CDR3 protein: CASSLKVAGEAFF
J gene: TRBJ1-1
CDR3 length: 13
V gene: TRBV7-2

CDR3 protein: CASSLGRQYEQYF
J gene: TRBJ2-7
CDR3 length: 13
V gene: TRBV7-2

CDR3 protein: CASSPDSLGLDGYTF
J gene: TRBJ1-2
CDR3 length: 15
V gene: TRBV3-1/TRBV3-2

CDR3 protein: CASSRGTQGEQYF
J gene: TRBJ2-7
CDR3 length: 13
V gene: TRBV5-1

CDR3 protein: CASTEQGAREKLFF
J gene: TRBJ1-4
CDR3 length: 14
V gene: TRBV5-1

CDR3 protein: CASSLAPSGGISYEQYF
J gene: TRBJ2-7
CDR3 length: 17
V gene: TRBV7-9

CDR3 protein: CASSQDLVAGGLSYEQYF
J gene: TRBJ2-7
CDR3 length: 18
V gene: TRBV4-2

CDR3 protein: CASAPGGTGGYTF
J gene: TRBJ1-2
CDR3 length: 13
V gene: TRBV6-5

CDR3 protein: CASSQEGGLYSYEQYF
J gene: TRBJ2-7
CDR3 length: 16
V gene: TRBV14

CDR3 protein: CSAATDTEAFF
J gene: TRBJ1-1
CDR3 length: 11
V gene: TRBV20-1

CDR3 protein: CASRGGQLVTTQYF
J gene: TRBJ2-5
CDR3 length: 14
V gene: TRBV27

CDR3 protein: CASSHGTDYEQYF
J gene: TRBJ2-7
CDR3 length: 13
V gene: TRBV5-8